The TCR beta chain under discussion was sequenced for a study of cytomegalovirus exposure and HLA in healthy donors. This clone was counted a single time. Its antigen is currently unknown. The CDR3 contains 16 residues. J lost 5 bases, V lost 4 bases, and 10 bases had no gene match. Germline V gene lookup returns CDR1 SGHDN and CDR2 FVKESK. Whole-study results and caveats: Usually a TCR sequence was rare, but some public TCRs were found in many donors. Altogether, 150 to 200 TCR beta chains were recorded as cytomegalovirus-associated.

Libraries were prepared by immunoSEQ multiplex PCR; TCRdb keeps only in-frame clonotypes and omits some of them. This table holds under 150,000 clones, 85% to 90% found once. The sample consisted of PBMCs. The rearrangement uses TRBV14 and TRBJ2-2; 7 bases are a match to TRBD1. The receptor comes from a man aged 18 to 30 in good health and CMV-seropositive. CDR3 bases: TGTGCCAGCAGCCTTATTAGGACAGGAGGAACCGGGGAGCTGTTTTTT. It specifies CASSLIRTGGTGELFF. The variable domain in full, completed from reference TRBV14 and TRBJ2-2, reads EAGVTQFPSHSVIEKGQTVTLRCDPISGHDNLYWYRRVMGKEIKFLLHFVKESKQDESGMPNNRFLAERTGGTYSTLKVQPAELEDSGVYFCASSLIRTGGTGELFFGEGSRLTVL.